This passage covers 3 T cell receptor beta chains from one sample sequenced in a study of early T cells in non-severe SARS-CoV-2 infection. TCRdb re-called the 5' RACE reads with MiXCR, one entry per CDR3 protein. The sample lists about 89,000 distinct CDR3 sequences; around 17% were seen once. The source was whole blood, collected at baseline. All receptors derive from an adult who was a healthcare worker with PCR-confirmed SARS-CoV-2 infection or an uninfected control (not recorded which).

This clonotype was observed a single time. CDR3 in amino acids: CASSFNRAGTEAFF. In nucleotides, the CDR3 is TGTGCCAGCAGCTTCAACAGGGCGGGCACTGAAGCTTTCTTT. The chain combines TRBV7-8 with TRBJ1-1, with D possibly matching TRBD1 (6 bases). V was pared by 3 bases and J by 4 bases, with 12 bases between. Germline CDR1 is SGHVS and CDR2 is FQNEAQ. The CDR3 contains 14 residues.

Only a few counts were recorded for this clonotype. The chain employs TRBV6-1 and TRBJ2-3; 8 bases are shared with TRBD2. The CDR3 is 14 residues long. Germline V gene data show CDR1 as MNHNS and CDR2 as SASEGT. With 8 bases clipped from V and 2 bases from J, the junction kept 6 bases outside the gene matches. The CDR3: CASSGGINTDTQYF. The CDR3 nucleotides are TGTGCCAGCTCGGGGGGGATTAACACAGATACGCAGTATTTT.

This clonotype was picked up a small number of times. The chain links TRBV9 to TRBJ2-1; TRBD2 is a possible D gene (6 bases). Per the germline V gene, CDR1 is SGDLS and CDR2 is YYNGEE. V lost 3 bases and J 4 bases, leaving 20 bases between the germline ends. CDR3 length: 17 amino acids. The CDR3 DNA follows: TGTGCCAGCAGCGAGGACCCCGGGAGCGGTCGGTACAATGAGCAGTTCTTC. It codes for CASSEDPGSGRYNEQFF.